These T cell receptor beta chains were read from a single sample in a study of OX40 agonist ivuxolimab in advanced cancers. Clones were sequenced by immunoSEQ multiplex PCR, and TCRdb holds only the in-frame ones, with some missing. The table has around 70,000 clones, 82% seen once. The source was CD4+ or CD8+ T cells sorted from blood, collected in a trial of the OX40 agonist ivuxolimab. The receptors derive from an adult with an advanced solid tumor such as melanoma, head and neck, liver or kidney cancer. The CDR3 runs from the conserved cysteine through the conserved F or W. The D gene is left open where the match is weak. Clone size, where shown, is once, few, many, or a class for clones that have expanded.

>.|TRBV29-1|TRBJ2-2|TRBD2
CSVKREMGGELFF
TGCAGCGTTAAGCGGGAGATGGGCGGGGAGCTGTTTTTT
>.|TRBV11-2|TRBJ1-3|.
CASSLTGRRNTIYF
TGTGCCAGCAGCCTGACAGGTCGGAGGAACACCATATATTTT
>.|TRBV7-2|TRBJ2-3|TRBD1
CASSFRGTDTQYF
TGTGCCAGCAGCTTCAGGGGGACGGATACGCAGTATTTT
>.|TRBV28|TRBJ2-1|.
CASSTLGGLALF
TGTGCCAGCAGTACCTTAGGGGGACTCGCTCTCTTC
>.|TRBV7-2|TRBJ2-5|TRBD2
CASSLRLAGGQETQYF
TGTGCCAGCAGCCTTCGACTAGCGGGGGGCCAAGAGACCCAGTACTTC
>.|TRBV6-5|TRBJ1-1|.
CASSYSTVQNTEAFF
TGTGCCAGCAGTTACTCGACAGTCCAGAACACTGAAGCTTTCTTT
>.|TRBV28|TRBJ1-2|TRBD1
CASSRTGSTLYYGYTF
TGTGCCAGCAGTAGGACAGGGAGTACTTTATACTATGGCTACACCTTC
>few|TRBV28|TRBJ2-5|.
CASSRQSRDMGTQYF
TGTGCCAGCAGTAGACAGTCTAGGGATATGGGGACCCAGTACTTC
>.|TRBV20-1|TRBJ1-1|.
CSAPEGAEAFF
TGCAGTGCCCCGGAAGGGGCTGAAGCTTTCTTT
>.|TRBV28|TRBJ2-2|.
CASCRYPNTGELFF
TGTGCCAGCTGCCGGTACCCGAACACCGGGGAGCTGTTTTTT
>few|TRBV5-6|TRBJ2-7|.
CASSLEVGRANEQYF
TGTGCCAGCAGCTTGGAAGTGGGCAGGGCGAACGAGCAGTACTTC
>.|TRBV7-9|TRBJ2-2|.
CASSLVKETGELFF
TGTGCCAGCAGCTTAGTCAAAGAAACCGGGGAGCTGTTTTTT
>once|TRBV6-4|TRBJ1-2|TRBD1
CASSGTGGEGYTF
TGTGCCAGCAGCGGAACAGGGGGCGAGGGCTACACCTTC
>.|TRBV2|TRBJ2-5|.
CASREGLGETQYF
TGTGCCAGCAGGGAGGGGCTTGGGGAGACCCAGTACTTC
>.|TRBV5-1|TRBJ1-1|.
CASSSGTTGLAFF
TGCGCCAGCAGCTCAGGGACGACGGGCCTAGCTTTCTTT
>.|TRBV4-3|TRBJ2-5|TRBD2
CASSHGAGGILETQYF
TGCGCCAGCAGCCATGGAGCGGGGGGGATATTGGAGACCCAGTACTTC
>.|TRBV15|TRBJ1-4|TRBD1
CATSTLGGTGDEKLFF
TGTGCCACCAGCACCTTGGGGGGGACAGGGGATGAAAAACTGTTTTTT
>.|TRBV7-2|TRBJ2-7|TRBD2
CASSLTLAGGVQYF
TGTGCCAGCAGCCTAACACTAGCGGGAGGGGTGCAGTACTTC
>.|TRBV5-6|TRBJ2-1|.
CASSPIGAGINEQFF
TGTGCCAGCAGCCCTATCGGGGCTGGAATCAATGAGCAGTTCTTC
>.|TRBV11-2|TRBJ2-7|TRBD1
CASSLSRDREFYEQYF
TGTGCCAGCAGCTTAAGTCGGGACAGGGAATTCTACGAGCAGTACTTC
>.|TRBV11-2|TRBJ2-2|.
CASSLNGPGELFF
TGTGCCAGCAGCTTAAATGGGCCCGGGGAGCTGTTTTTT
>few|TRBV18|TRBJ1-2|.
CASSPPGVGSSYGYTF
TGTGCCAGCTCACCACCCGGCGTGGGCTCGTCCTATGGCTACACCTTC